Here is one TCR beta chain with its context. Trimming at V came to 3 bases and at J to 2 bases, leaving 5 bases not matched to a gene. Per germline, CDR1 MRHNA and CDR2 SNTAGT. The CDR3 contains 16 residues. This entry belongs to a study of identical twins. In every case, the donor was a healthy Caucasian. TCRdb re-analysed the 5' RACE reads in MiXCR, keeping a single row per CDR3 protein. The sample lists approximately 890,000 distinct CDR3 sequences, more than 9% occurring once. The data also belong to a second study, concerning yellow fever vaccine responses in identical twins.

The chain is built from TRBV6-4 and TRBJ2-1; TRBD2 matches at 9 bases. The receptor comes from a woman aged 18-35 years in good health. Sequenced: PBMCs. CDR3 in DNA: TGTGCCAGCAGTGAAATGGGACTAGCCCCCTACAATGAGCAGTTCTTC. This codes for CASSEMGLAPYNEQFF.